A selection of T cell receptor beta chains follows, all from one sample in a study of fetal regulatory T cell absence and autoimmunity. Produced via immunoSEQ multiplex PCR; TCRdb's table is partial and in-frame only. The repertoire includes about 46,000 clones, roughly 80% of them detected once, and roughly 0.37% sits in the top ten. Sequencing was carried out using cord blood. The receptor source for this set is a newborn boy with IPEX syndrome. CDR3s include the opening cysteine and the closing phenylalanine or tryptophan. The D gene is left open where the match is weak. Not all rows give a size; the values are once, few, many and, for expanded clones, a class.

V gene,D gene,CDR3 length,clone size,J gene,CDR3 protein,CDR3 DNA
TRBV27,TRBD2,14,NA,TRBJ2-7,CASSVAGYSYEQYF,TGTGCCAGCAGTGTAGCGGGCTACTCCTACGAGCAGTACTTC
TRBV7-9,NA,16,few,TRBJ2-5,CASRGPGQSPRETQYF,TGTGCCAGCAGAGGTCCAGGACAGTCTCCCAGAGAGACCCAGTACTTC
TRBV10-3,NA,11,NA,TRBJ2-5,CAISDRETQYF,TGTGCCATCAGTGACAGGGAGACCCAGTACTTC
TRBV12-5,NA,11,NA,TRBJ2-1,CSCGVYNEQFF,TGTTCCTGCGGAGTATACAATGAGCAGTTCTTC
TRBV9,TRBD1,15,NA,TRBJ2-5,CASSVDVRGSETQYF,TGTGCCAGCAGCGTAGATGTCAGGGGGAGTGAGACCCAGTACTTC
TRBV5-4,NA,15,NA,TRBJ1-1,CASFWEGQSNTEAFF,TGTGCCAGCTTCTGGGAGGGACAAAGTAACACTGAAGCTTTCTTT
TRBV30,TRBD1,15,once,TRBJ1-2,CAWSFGQGANYGYTF,TGTGCCTGGAGTTTCGGACAGGGGGCTAACTATGGCTACACCTTC
TRBV18,NA,11,NA,TRBJ2-3,CASSFSDTQYF,TGTGCCAGCTCATTCTCAGATACGCAGTATTTT
TRBV5-4,TRBD1,13,NA,TRBJ2-7,CASSLTGGYEQYF,TGTGCCAGCAGCTTGACAGGGGGTTACGAGCAGTACTTC
TRBV5-1,NA,18,NA,TRBJ1-4,CASSFTTTGLLPKKKLFF,TGCGCCAGCAGCTTTACTACAACAGGGCTCCTCCCGAAGAAAAAACTGTTTTTT
TRBV7-9,TRBD2,15,NA,TRBJ2-3,CASSLPTSGRNTQYF,TGTGCCAGCAGCTTACCGACTAGCGGGAGGAACACGCAGTATTTT
TRBV6-1,NA,15,NA,TRBJ2-7,CASSEAPDSFDEQYF,TGTGCCAGCAGTGAAGCGCCGGATAGCTTCGACGAGCAGTACTTC
TRBV7-9,TRBD2,18,NA,TRBJ2-3,CASSSSGGPPPGTDTQYF,TGTGCCAGCAGCTCTAGCGGGGGACCCCCTCCAGGCACAGATACGCAGTATTTT
TRBV7-2,NA,15,NA,TRBJ2-5,CASSYLQGRGETQYF,TGTGCCAGCAGCTACCTACAGGGGAGGGGGGAGACCCAGTACTTC
TRBV12-5,NA,14,NA,TRBJ1-5,CASGLGLGGGLQHF,TGTGCTAGTGGTTTGGGCTTGGGGGGGGGACTCCAGCATTTT
TRBV19,TRBD1,14,once,TRBJ2-7,CASSIGQGAYEQYF,TGTGCCAGTAGTATAGGACAGGGGGCGTACGAGCAGTACTTC
TRBV7-9,NA,13,NA,TRBJ2-2,CASSFRLGGELFF,TGTGCCAGCAGCTTCCGACTGGGCGGGGAGCTGTTTTTT
TRBV30,TRBD1,11,few,TRBJ1-2,CAWSGTGGYTF,TGTGCCTGGAGTGGGACAGGTGGCTACACCTTC
TRBV7-9,TRBD1,15,NA,TRBJ1-4,CASSLGGTGEAKLFF,TGTGCCAGCAGCTTAGGAGGGACAGGGGAAGCAAAACTGTTTTTT
TRBV20-1,NA,11,NA,TRBJ2-7,CSALAGYEQYF,TGCAGTGCTTTGGCGGGGTACGAGCAGTACTTC
TRBV6-1,NA,14,NA,TRBJ1-5,CASSVEYDHQPQHF,TGTGCCAGCAGTGTCGAATATGATCATCAGCCCCAGCATTTT
TRBV7-9,TRBD1,16,NA,TRBJ2-7,CASSPPRDRPSYEQYF,TGTGCCAGCAGCCCACCCCGGGACAGGCCCTCCTACGAGCAGTACTTC